This T cell receptor (beta chain) was captured by sequencing in a study of cytomegalovirus exposure and HLA in healthy donors. Study-wide results and caveats: Reports described diagnosis of cytomegalovirus status by the classifier as highly specific and sensitive. Clusters of TCRs from the first cohort tended to co-occur in the 110 or so validation repertoires (as a later analysis found).

Regarding this clone: Its antigen is not identified.

The table came from immunoSEQ multiplex PCR; TCRdb's copy has only in-frame clones and leaves some out. The table has under 200,000 clones, less than 95% seen once; the top ten hold 3% to 3.5%. Germline-derived CDR1 and CDR2 are SGDLS and YYNGEE. Trimming shortened V by 0 bases and J by 6 bases, and 13 bases separated the two germline ends. This CDR3 has 14 amino acids. Sequenced material: PBMCs. The chain has TRBV9 and TRBJ2-7, with a tentative D call TRBD2 (6 bases). This TCR came from a woman between 18 and 29 years old in good health and CMV-seropositive. CDR3: CASSVEKLAGEQYF. In DNA form, the CDR3 reads TGTGCCAGCAGCGTAGAGAAACTAGCTGGCGAGCAGTACTTC.